The TCR beta chain described here comes from a study of OX40 agonist ivuxolimab in advanced cancers. Study-wide context: Eligibility admitted prior anti-PD-1, anti-PD-L1 or anti-CTLA-4 therapy; approximately 40% had some. General study results and limits: CD4+ and CD8+ blood T cells expanded clonally by week 6 at 0.1 to 3.0 mg/kg. Clonal expansion was among the lowest in partial responders at 0.1-3.0 mg/kg, especially CD8+.

Germline CDR1 is SGHVS and CDR2 is FNYEAQ. CDR3 length: 14 amino acids. V was trimmed by 0 bases and J by 6 bases, leaving 8 bases between them. Data came from immunoSEQ multiplex PCR; TCRdb stores just in-frame clones and leaves some out. The sample shows just under 65,000 clones, roughly 90% of them seen only once. In its sample, this clone was seen once. Its antigen is not identified. The sequence was obtained from an adult with an advanced solid tumor such as melanoma, head and neck, liver or kidney cancer. The chain carries TRBV7-6 and TRBJ2-2, with D unresolved. The sample here was CD4+ or CD8+ T cells sorted from blood, taken in a trial of the OX40 agonist ivuxolimab. The CDR3: CASSLAQYPGELFF. For the CDR3, the DNA is TGTGCCAGCAGCTTAGCCCAGTACCCCGGGGAGCTGTTTTTT.